The 5 T cell receptor beta chains listed next were all sequenced from one sample in a study of early T cells in non-severe SARS-CoV-2 infection listed by TCRdb under 2021. Receptor amplification or capture employed 5' RACE. Sequenced on a NextSeq 500. Clones were called with MiXCR by TCRdb after fastp trimmed the public reads at Q25, and only in-frame beta chains were retained. A single entry per CDR3 protein holds the most common genes and DNA from its merged rows. This sample has over 50,000 distinct CDR3 sequences in its table, and 11% of those were observed once. The ten largest clones add up to 1.5% to 2% of the sample. The sample taken for sequencing was whole blood. These receptors all come from an adult who was a healthcare worker with PCR-confirmed SARS-CoV-2 infection or an uninfected control (not recorded which).

In this sample, this clonotype turned up a few times. The gene calls are TRBV11-2 and TRBJ1-1, with TRBD1 identical over 11 bases. The ends lost 4 bases at V and 3 bases at J; junction bases unmatched: 4. Germline V lookup: CDR1 SGHAT, CDR2 FQNNGV. The CDR3 loop spans 15 amino acids. The CDR3 region is CASSSGQGVDTEAFF. CDR3 nucleotides: TGTGCCAGCAGCTCGGGACAGGGGGTAGACACTGAAGCTTTCTTT. Full variable domain (rest looked up from reference TRBV11-2 and TRBJ1-1): EAGVAQSPRYKIIEKRQSVAFWCNPISGHATLYWYQQILGQGPKLLIQFQNNGVVDDSQLPKDRFSAERLKGVDSTLKIQPAKLEDSAVYLCASSSGQGVDTEAFFGQGTRLTVV.

The V call is TRBV5-1, the J call TRBJ2-2; D is perhaps TRBD2 (6 bases). CDR3 length equals 15 residues. V shed 7 bases and J shed 2 bases, with 15 bases lying between them. Germline loops: CDR1 SGHRS, CDR2 YFSETQ. CDR3 nucleotide sequence: TGCGCCAGCGCCCCCCTCGGGAGCAACACCGGGGAGCTGTTTTTT. Translation gives CASAPLGSNTGELFF.

In its sample, this clonotype was seen a few times. The chain employs TRBV28 and TRBJ2-6, with TRBD1 identical over 9 bases. J was trimmed by 1 base and V by 2 bases; bases with no gene match: 6. The CDR3 totals 18 residues. CDR1 MDHEN and CDR2 SYDVKM come from the germline V gene. The CDR3 nucleotides read TGTGCCAGCAGTTTACGTCCCGGGACAGGGTCTGGGGCCAACGTCCTGACTTTC. It translates to CASSLRPGTGSGANVLTF.

This clonotype showed up many times. The rearrangement joins TRBV6-5 to TRBJ2-5; D remains ambiguous. V was clipped by 2 bases and J by 6 bases, with 10 bases between them. Germline V CDR1 and CDR2: MNHEY, SVGAGI. The CDR3 contains 13 residues. The CDR3 spells CASSYSHTQTQYF. In DNA, the CDR3 is TGTGCCAGCAGTTACAGTCACACCCAGACCCAGTACTTC.

The sample holds many counts of this clonotype. The rearrangement uses TRBV5-1 and TRBJ2-1; D might be TRBD1 or TRBD2, each matching 6 bases. This CDR3 is built from 15 residues. The V end was cut by 0 bases, the J end by 6 bases, with 13 bases between. The germline V gene has CDR1 SGHRS and CDR2 YFSETQ. The CDR3 DNA is TGCGCCAGCAGCTTGGCGTGGGGGGCCTCCAATGAGCAGTTCTTC. It yields the protein CASSLAWGASNEQFF. The whole variable domain, filled in from reference TRBV5-1 and TRBJ2-1, reads KAGVTQTPRYLIKTRGQQVTLSCSPISGHRSVSWYQQTPGQGLQFLFEYFSETQRNKGNFPGRFSGRQFSNSRSEMNVSTLELGDSALYLCASSLAWGASNEQFFGPGTRLTVL.